Listed below are T cell receptor beta chains from one sample, sequenced in a study of radiotherapy plus CTLA-4 blockade in lung cancer. Libraries were prepared by immunoSEQ multiplex PCR; TCRdb keeps only in-frame clonotypes and omits some of them. The sample has about 43,000 clones; less than 75% are singletons. The sample here was peripheral blood, taken from a patient treated with radiotherapy plus ipilimumab. The receptors come from a human donor with non-small cell lung cancer who had a partial response to radiotherapy plus ipilimumab. Both conserved end residues are part of each CDR3. The D gene is left open where the match is weak. Not every row has a clone size; where given, it reads once, few, many or a size class.

v_gene	j_gene	d_gene	abundance	CDR3aa
TRBV4-3	TRBJ2-3	TRBD2	few	CASSQGAGGFTDTQYF
TRBV6-6	TRBJ1-1	.	.	CASSPDTGKAFF
TRBV7-2	TRBJ1-1	.	many	CASSYLGGAGTEAFF
TRBV7-9	TRBJ1-5	.	few	CASSRGGDEGQPQHF
TRBV9	TRBJ2-5	TRBD1	.	CASSLGQGWETQYF
TRBV10-3	TRBJ1-3	TRBD1	.	CATEDRRSGNTIYF
TRBV6-6	TRBJ2-2	.	.	CASALTGPYTGELFF
TRBV6-5	TRBJ1-4	TRBD1	.	CASSYYGTGKEKLFF
TRBV20-1	TRBJ1-1	TRBD1	.	CRMTGGPEAFF
TRBV11-2	TRBJ1-5	.	few	CASSLTDDQPQHF
TRBV7-3	TRBJ2-7	.	.	CASSLTGQQGYEQYF
TRBV10-2	TRBJ1-5	.	many	CASSESGGGQPQHF
TRBV19	TRBJ2-3	.	.	CASSKRQESTDTQYF
TRBV5-4	TRBJ2-2	.	few	CASSVSGANTGELFF
TRBV2	TRBJ1-1	.	few	CASSVGRGAEAFF
TRBV7-2	TRBJ2-1	.	.	CASSPNFGQFF
TRBV19	TRBJ1-6	TRBD1	.	CASRGQGGVSPLHF
TRBV7-9	TRBJ2-7	.	few	CATSRQGENEQYF
TRBV15	TRBJ2-1	TRBD2	.	CATSKPSGKEREQFF
TRBV29-1	TRBJ2-7	TRBD1	.	CSVGGQPPSYEQYF
TRBV7-2	TRBJ1-1	.	once	CASSLALGGPEAFF
TRBV12-5	TRBJ2-3	.	.	CASSLGDTQYF
TRBV5-1	TRBJ2-1	.	.	CASSLDGSNHNEQFF
TRBV7-8	TRBJ1-1	.	.	CASSPREPTDTEAFF
TRBV6-6	TRBJ2-1	TRBD1	.	CASSYETGVGEQFF
TRBV18	TRBJ2-3	.	.	CASSSGQADTQYF
TRBV4-3	TRBJ1-4	TRBD1	.	CASSQGRGREVTNEKLFF
TRBV29-1	TRBJ1-1	TRBD1	.	CSAWDRGNTEAFF
TRBV6-6	TRBJ2-2	.	few	CASSSVQSSNTGELFF
TRBV28	TRBJ1-5	TRBD1	.	CASSLWEQGFNQPQHF
TRBV10-3	TRBJ1-2	TRBD1	once	CAMHTGGGDGGYTF
TRBV11-2	.	.	.	CASSLALEQYF
TRBV7-8	TRBJ2-3	.	.	CAIGGQGYTDTQYF
TRBV29-1	TRBJ1-1	.	.	CSVALLANTEAFF
TRBV2	TRBJ2-1	TRBD2	.	CASPSGGRAYNEQFF
TRBV9	TRBJ1-4	.	.	CASSVGGLDFEKLFF
TRBV6-5	TRBJ2-1	TRBD2	.	CASVAGTSGIRWAFF
TRBV19	TRBJ2-2	.	few	CASSTTQGNTGELFF
TRBV7-3	TRBJ2-3	.	.	CASSKSSVSTDTQYF
TRBV30	TRBJ1-2	.	few	CAWSATGVYGYTF
TRBV19	TRBJ1-3	.	few	CASRALSSGNTIYF
TRBV7-2	TRBJ2-7	.	once	CASSLGGPGVYEQYF
TRBV2	TRBJ2-7	.	once	CASRADSYEQYF
TRBV5-1	TRBJ2-3	TRBD1	.	CASSWDRLDTQYF
TRBV2	TRBJ2-7	.	.	CASGLARTSSYEQYF
TRBV7-9	TRBJ2-1	.	.	CASSPQGPSTGEQFF
TRBV5-1	TRBJ1-1	.	.	CASSSPQRGMNTEAFF
TRBV7-2	TRBJ2-1	.	few	CASSSTAGRGSYNEQFF
TRBV30	TRBJ1-6	.	.	CAWSTVNSPLHF
TRBV7-2	TRBJ1-1	.	once	CASSLLPRGNTEALF
TRBV7-6	TRBJ1-1	.	.	CASSLVGGVNTEAFF
TRBV27	TRBJ2-3	.	.	CASTTGSRDTQYF
TRBV2	TRBJ1-3	.	.	CASSDGVSGNTIYF
TRBV7-9	TRBJ2-3	TRBD2	.	CASSPRTSGSQDTQYF